Included here is one T cell receptor beta chain sequence, with context. Being one base from a much bigger clone, this may be a read error. This sample stems from a study of T cells in Graves' hyperthyroidism and ophthalmopathy. Study as a whole: Peripheral blood sampling occurred at initial diagnosis, before any treatment.

The CDR3 is 13 residues long. Germline assignment: CDR1 LNHDA and CDR2 SQIVND (reference sequence). The source material, RNA transcripts, was used to amplify TCR beta CDR3 regions. Using the HTBI primer set, a first-round RT-PCR was run on the TCR CDR3. TCRdb reprocessed the multiplex PCR reads with MiXCR, giving one entry per CDR3 protein. The profile shows approximately 870,000 distinct CDR3 sequences, roughly 40% of them singletons. The sequence came from a man between 18 and 29 years old with Graves' hyperthyroidism. The chain is built from TRBV19 and TRBJ1-2, with 7 bases matching TRBD1. Sequencing was performed on blood. The CDR3 DNA sequence: TGTGCCAGTAGGGACAGGATTAACTATTGCTACACCTTC. Its translation: CASRDRINYCYTF. The full variable domain, in which reference TRBV19 and TRBJ1-2 provide the parts outside the CDR3, is DGGITQSPKYLFRKEGQNVTLSCEQNLNHDAMYWYRQDPGQGLRLIYYSQIVNDFQKGDIAEGYSVSREKKESFPLTVTSAQKNPTAFYLCASRDRINYCYTFGSGTRLTVV.